This T cell receptor (beta chain) came from a study of shared clonotypes between healthy human individuals. CD45RO-negative cells were positively selected for CCR7, leaving out terminally differentiated effector memory CD45RA+ cells. Germline lookup yields CDR1 SGHDN and CDR2 FVKESK. V was clipped by 1 base and J by 0 bases, with 7 bases between them. The CDR3 extends over 16 amino acids. Original handling: In the immunoSEQ data, sequences were junction-only and lacked quality scores, so filtering differed. Assay used: immunoSEQ multiplex PCR; TCRdb lists only in-frame clones, some missing. V and J calls plus clone size are reproduced from that table; the DNA served to infer D and trimming. The sample lists hundreds of thousands of clones; roughly 95% were seen once.

The clonotype originates from a woman in her 30s in good health. The chain has TRBV14 and TRBJ2-6; unclear D gene. The sequencing input was naive CD8+ T cells sorted from blood. The CDR3 sequence is CASSQVPYSGANVLTF. In DNA form, the CDR3 reads TGTGCCAGCAGCCAAGTCCCGTACTCTGGGGCCAACGTCCTGACTTTC.